The 17 T cell receptor beta chains below come from one sample, sequenced in a study of blood T cells in healthy people across ages. Using a J-beta primer mix together with a sample-barcoded 5' primer, a second PCR was run for roughly 7 to 11 cycles. One entry per CDR3 protein results from TCRdb running MiXCR on the 5' RACE reads. The data contain about 1.7 million distinct CDR3 sequences, 28% of them singletons. Sequenced input: blood. Every receptor here comes from a woman in her thirties in good health.

This clonotype occurred a few times. V and J are TRBV28 and TRBJ2-3, with D hard to call. There are 13 residues in the CDR3. Per germline, CDR1 MDHEN and CDR2 SYDVKM. Trimming removed 3 bases from V and 4 bases from J, with 8 bases in between. The CDR3 DNA reads TGTGCCAGCAGTTTTAACGAAGCAGATACGCAGTATTTT. It is translated as CASSFNEADTQYF.

As for this clonotype: A far more abundant clone sits one base away, making this likely a read error. The chain carries TRBV7-9 and TRBJ1-2; TRBD1 aligns across 8 bases. Per the germline V gene, CDR1 is SEHNR and CDR2 is FQNEAQ (reference sequence). V dropped 5 bases and J dropped 7; count of bases not matched to a gene: 6. This CDR3 contains 13 residues. CDR3 nucleotide sequence: TGTGCCAGCAGCACCGGGACAGGCTGTGGCTACACCTTC. This codes for CASSTGTGCGYTF.

About this clonotype: One junction end does not reproduce the germline sequence, and a read error may be involved. The chain carries TRBV6-6 and TRBJ2-2, with D possibly being TRBD1 or TRBD2 (5 bases each). This CDR3 has 15 residues. Germline-derived CDR1 and CDR2 are MNHNY and SVGAGI (reference sequence). The CDR3, as DNA: TGTGTCAGCGGTGGGGCTAGCCCTAACACCGGGGAGCTGTTTTTT. Protein sequence: CVSGGASPNTGELFF.

This clonotype came up many times. The rearrangement joins TRBV29-1 to TRBJ2-7, with D possibly being TRBD1 (6 bases). In germline, CDR1 is SQVTM, CDR2 ANQGSEA. Trimming removed 7 bases at V and 1 base at J, with 14 bases between. This CDR3 spans 13 amino acids. CDR3 protein: CSGIGTPSYEQYF. The CDR3 coding sequence is TGCAGCGGGATTGGGACACCATCCTACGAGCAGTACTTC.

In its sample, this clonotype was seen a few times. A junction boundary mismatches the germline segment, possibly from a read error. The chain has TRBV12-3 or TRBV12-4 and TRBJ1-6, with a possible D match to TRBD1 (6 bases). The CDR3 totals 14 residues. Here the CDR3 reads CASTRDTYNPPLHF. The CDR3 DNA is TGTGCCAGCACCCGGGACACCTATAATCCACCCCTCCACTTT.

This clonotype has more than one count but fewer than ten. V gene TRBV11-2 combines with J gene TRBJ2-3; 11 nucleotides line up with TRBD1. The CDR3 sequence is 16 residues long. CDR1 SGHAT and CDR2 FQNNGV come from the germline V gene. J was trimmed by 0 bases and V by 5 bases; bases with no gene match: 4. The DNA of the CDR3 is TGTGCCAGCAGCCGAGGACAGGGGGCTAGCACAGATACGCAGTATTTT. Encoded protein: CASSRGQGASTDTQYF.

This clonotype was found a few times. V and J are TRBV2 and TRBJ1-1; D gene unclear. CDR3 length: 13 amino acids. Deletions cut 6 bases from V and 2 bases from J, with 10 bases between. Germline loops: CDR1 SNHLY, CDR2 FYNNEI. The CDR3 reads CASSGEINTEAFF. CDR3 bases: TGTGCCAGCAGCGGCGAAATTAACACTGAAGCTTTCTTT.

This chain links TRBV6-1 with TRBJ2-6, with a weak D call TRBD2 (5 bases). Trimming took 5 bases from V and 1 from J, leaving 18 bases between them. The CDR3 loop spans 18 amino acids. Germline CDR1 and CDR2: MNHNS and SASEGT. The CDR3 bases are TGTGCCAGCAGTAGAGGCTTTTTTACGGGGTCTGGGGCCAACGTCCTGACTTTC. It yields the protein CASSRGFFTGSGANVLTF.

The chain recombines TRBV7-9 with TRBJ2-7; D ambiguous. Between the trimmed V and J ends, which lost 1 base and 2 bases, there was a span of 12 bases. Germline CDR1 SEHNR, CDR2 FQNEAQ (reference sequence). The CDR3 is made up of 15 amino acids. Written as DNA, the CDR3 is TGTGCCAGCAGCTTAGAGGGCGGACGGACCTACGAGCAGTACTTC. Translated: CASSLEGGRTYEQYF.

This clonotype was observed at least ten times. V gene TRBV20-1 combines with J gene TRBJ2-3; no firm D call. In germline, CDR1 is DFQATT, CDR2 SNEGSKA (reference sequence). Trimming took 5 bases from V and 5 from J, leaving 11 bases between them. This CDR3 has 12 residues. CDR3 loop: CSAELTEDTQYF. CDR3 sequence (DNA): TGCAGTGCTGAACTTACGGAAGATACGCAGTATTTT.

This clonotype was counted between two and nine times. This rearrangement joins TRBV28 to TRBJ2-7; maybe TRBD2 (6 bases). The CDR3 length is 12 residues. With 5 bases removed from V and 8 bases from J, the gap between germline ends came to 13 bases. The V gene's germline CDR1 is MDHEN and CDR2 SYDVKM. CDR3 DNA: TGTGCCAGCAGTGGCGGGACGACCAAGCAGTACTTC. Translating gives CASSGGTTKQYF.

The chain is built from TRBV20-1 and TRBJ1-2; 7 bases are shared with TRBD1. The CDR3 runs to 14 residues. J gave up 4 bases and V 4 bases, and 9 bases lay outside the gene matches. CDR1 is DFQATT and CDR2 is SNEGSKA in the germline V gene (reference sequence). CDR3: CSATQDRTSYGYTF. CDR3 DNA sequence: TGCAGTGCTACTCAGGACAGGACCTCCTATGGCTACACCTTC.

The J gene is TRBJ2-1, the V gene TRBV6-1; 14 bases fit TRBD2. The end of the DNA fits TRBJ2-7 better, so the J call may be wrong. This CDR3 is 17 amino acids long. Germline CDR1 MNHNS, CDR2 SASEGT. The CDR3 DNA reads as TGTGCCAGCAGGCCGGGGACTAGCGGGAGCTCCTACAATGAGCAGTACTTC. Its protein is CASRPGTSGSSYNEQYF.

V gene TRBV20-1 combines with J gene TRBJ2-3, with D possibly being TRBD1 (5 bases). The germline gives CDR1 DFQATT, CDR2 SNEGSKA (reference sequence). The CDR3 length is 13 residues. The V end was cut by 5 bases, the J end by 3 bases, with 12 bases between. CDR3 DNA: TGCAGTGCTCGTACACAGGAAACAGATACGCAGTATTTT. Its protein is CSARTQETDTQYF.

The genes are TRBV20-1 and TRBJ1-5; D might be TRBD1 (6 bases). Trimming pared 1 base from V and 0 bases from J, leaving 13 bases between. Germline CDR1 DFQATT, CDR2 SNEGSKA (reference sequence). This CDR3 has 16 residues. The CDR3 nucleotides are TGCAGTGCTAGAGTTGGGGGGCAGAATAGCAATCAGCCCCAGCATTTT. Its translation: CSARVGGQNSNQPQHF.

This clonotype was found a few times. The rearrangement links TRBV3-1 to TRBJ1-6; D unresolved. V shed 4 bases and J shed 7 bases, with 5 bases lying between them. The CDR3 spans 12 residues. Germline CDR1 is LGHDT and CDR2 is YNNKEL (reference sequence). The CDR3 nucleotides read TGTGCCAGCAGCCGAGAGAATTCACCCCTCCACTTT. It is translated as CASSRENSPLHF.

This chain uses TRBV14 with TRBJ2-5; 14 bases match TRBD2. CDR1 SGHDN and CDR2 FVKESK come from the germline V gene. The trim removed 0 bases at V and 3 bases at J, leaving 12 bases unmatched. The CDR3 has 20 amino acids. The CDR3 coding sequence is TGTGCCAGCAGCCAAGATGGTTATTTTCGGGGACTAGCGGGAGAAGAGACCCAGTACTTC. As protein: CASSQDGYFRGLAGEETQYF.